Reported below is one T cell receptor beta chain. From the RT-PCR reads, TCRdb called clonotypes with MiXCR, one entry per CDR3 protein. The data hold about 400,000 distinct CDR3 sequences, with about a sixth observed a single time. The record originates from a study of patients and donors after allogeneic stem cell transplantation. Material: blood, either unsorted or a sorted T cell fraction (not recorded which). The origin of this receptor is a human donor who was either an allogeneic HSCT recipient or a stem cell or donor lymphocyte infusion donor (not recorded which). It is not recorded whose cells these are; they may come from a transplant donor.

The CDR3 protein is CASSRRAGNYEQFF. The CDR3 DNA is TGTGCCAGCAGCCGCAGGGCGGGGAACTATGAGCAGTTCTTC. V usage is TRBV7-6 and J usage is TRBJ2-1, with a tentative D call TRBD2 (6 bases). The CDR3 runs to 14 residues. V lost 5 bases to trimming and J lost 8 bases, with 16 bases between them. Per the germline V gene, CDR1 is SGHVS and CDR2 is FNYEAQ.